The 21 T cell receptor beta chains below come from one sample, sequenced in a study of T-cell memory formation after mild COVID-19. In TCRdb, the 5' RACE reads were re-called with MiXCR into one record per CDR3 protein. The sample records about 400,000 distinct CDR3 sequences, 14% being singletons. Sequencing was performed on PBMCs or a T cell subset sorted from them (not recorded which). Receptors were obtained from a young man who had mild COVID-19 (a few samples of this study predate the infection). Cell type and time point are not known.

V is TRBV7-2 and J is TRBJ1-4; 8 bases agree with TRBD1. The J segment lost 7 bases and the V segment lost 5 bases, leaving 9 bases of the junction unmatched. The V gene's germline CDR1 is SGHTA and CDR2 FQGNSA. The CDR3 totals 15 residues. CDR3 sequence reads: CASSTWTGLSEKLFF. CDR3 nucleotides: TGTGCCAGCAGCACCTGGACAGGGCTTAGTGAAAAACTGTTTTTT.

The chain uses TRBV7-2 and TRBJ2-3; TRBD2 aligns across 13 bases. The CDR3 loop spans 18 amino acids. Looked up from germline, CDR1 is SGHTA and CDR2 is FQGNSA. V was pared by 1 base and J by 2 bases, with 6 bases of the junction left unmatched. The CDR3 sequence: CASSLVTSGGAVTDTQYF. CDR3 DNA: TGTGCCAGCAGCTTAGTAACTAGCGGGGGGGCCGTCACAGATACGCAGTATTTT. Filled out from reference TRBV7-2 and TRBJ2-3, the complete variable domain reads GAGVSQSPSNKVTEKGKDVELRCDPISGHTALYWYRQSLGQGLEFLIYFQGNSAPDKSGLPSDRFSAERTGGSVSTLTIQRTQQEDSAVYLCASSLVTSGGAVTDTQYFGPGTRLTVL.

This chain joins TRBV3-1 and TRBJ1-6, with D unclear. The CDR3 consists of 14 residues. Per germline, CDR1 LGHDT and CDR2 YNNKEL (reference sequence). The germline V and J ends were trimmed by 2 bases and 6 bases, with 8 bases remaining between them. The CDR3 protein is CASSQHGGNSPLHF. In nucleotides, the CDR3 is TGTGCCAGCAGCCAACACGGAGGTAATTCACCCCTCCACTTT.

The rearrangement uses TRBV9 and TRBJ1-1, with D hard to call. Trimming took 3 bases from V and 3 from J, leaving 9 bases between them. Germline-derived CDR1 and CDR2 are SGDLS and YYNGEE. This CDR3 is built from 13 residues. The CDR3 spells CASSAKRDTEAFF. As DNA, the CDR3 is TGTGCCAGCAGCGCCAAGCGGGACACTGAAGCTTTCTTT.

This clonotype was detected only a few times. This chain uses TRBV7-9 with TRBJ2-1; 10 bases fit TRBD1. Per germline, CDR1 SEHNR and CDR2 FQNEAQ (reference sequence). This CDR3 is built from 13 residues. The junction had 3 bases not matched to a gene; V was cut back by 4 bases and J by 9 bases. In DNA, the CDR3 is TGTGCCAGCAGCTCCAGGACAGGGGGTGAGCAGTTCTTC. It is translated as CASSSRTGGEQFF.

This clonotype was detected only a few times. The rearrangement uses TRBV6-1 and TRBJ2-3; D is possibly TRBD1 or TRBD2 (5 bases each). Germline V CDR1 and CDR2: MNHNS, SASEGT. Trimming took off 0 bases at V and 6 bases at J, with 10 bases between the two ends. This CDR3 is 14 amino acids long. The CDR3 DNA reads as TGTGCCAGCAGTGAAGCGCTAGGGGACGATACGCAGTATTTT. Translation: CASSEALGDDTQYF.

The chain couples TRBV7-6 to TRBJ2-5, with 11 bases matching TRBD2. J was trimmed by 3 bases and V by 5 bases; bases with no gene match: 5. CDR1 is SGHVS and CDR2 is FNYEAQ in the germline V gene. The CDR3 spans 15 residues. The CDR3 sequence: CASSLGLADEETQYF. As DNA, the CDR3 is TGTGCCAGCAGCCTGGGACTAGCGGATGAAGAGACCCAGTACTTC.

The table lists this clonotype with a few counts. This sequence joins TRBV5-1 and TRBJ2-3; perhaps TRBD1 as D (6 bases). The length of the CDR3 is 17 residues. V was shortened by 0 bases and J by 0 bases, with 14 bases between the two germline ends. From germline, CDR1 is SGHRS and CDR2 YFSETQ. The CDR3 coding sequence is TGCGCCAGCAGCTTGGCGGTACAGGGCCTTAGCACAGATACGCAGTATTTT. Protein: CASSLAVQGLSTDTQYF.

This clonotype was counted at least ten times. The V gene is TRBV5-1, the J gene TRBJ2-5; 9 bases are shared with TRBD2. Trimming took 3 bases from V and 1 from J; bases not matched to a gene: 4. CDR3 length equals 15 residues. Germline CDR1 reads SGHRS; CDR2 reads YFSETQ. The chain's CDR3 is CASSSLAGRQETQYF. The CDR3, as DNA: TGCGCCAGCAGCTCCCTAGCGGGGCGCCAAGAGACCCAGTACTTC.

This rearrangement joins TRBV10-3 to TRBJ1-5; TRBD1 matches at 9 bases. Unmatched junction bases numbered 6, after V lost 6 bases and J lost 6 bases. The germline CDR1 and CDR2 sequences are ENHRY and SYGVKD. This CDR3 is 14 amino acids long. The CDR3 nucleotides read TGTGCCATCAGCGGCGGGACAGGGACTCAGCCCCAGCATTTT. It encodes CAISGGTGTQPQHF.

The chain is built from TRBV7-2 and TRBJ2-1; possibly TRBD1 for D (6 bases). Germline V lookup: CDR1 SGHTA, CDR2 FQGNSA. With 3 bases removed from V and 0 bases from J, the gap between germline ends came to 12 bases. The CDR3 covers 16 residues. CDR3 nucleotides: TGTGCCAGCAGCTTTCTGGGGGCAAGCTCCTACAATGAGCAGTTCTTC. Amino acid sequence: CASSFLGASSYNEQFF.

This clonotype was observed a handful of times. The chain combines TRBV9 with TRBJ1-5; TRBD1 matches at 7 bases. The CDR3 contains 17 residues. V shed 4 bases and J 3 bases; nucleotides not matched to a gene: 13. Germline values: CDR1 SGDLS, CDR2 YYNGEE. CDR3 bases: TGTGCCAGCAGCCTAAGCGGTCACAGGGGACACAATCAGCCCCAGCATTTT. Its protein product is CASSLSGHRGHNQPQHF.

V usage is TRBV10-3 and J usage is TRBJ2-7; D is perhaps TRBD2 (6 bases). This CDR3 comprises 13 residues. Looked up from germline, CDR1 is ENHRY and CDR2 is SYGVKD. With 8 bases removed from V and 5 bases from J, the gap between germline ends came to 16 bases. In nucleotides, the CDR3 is TGTGCCATCGGGCGGACTAACATGGACGAGCAGTACGTC. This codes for CAIGRTNMDEQYV.

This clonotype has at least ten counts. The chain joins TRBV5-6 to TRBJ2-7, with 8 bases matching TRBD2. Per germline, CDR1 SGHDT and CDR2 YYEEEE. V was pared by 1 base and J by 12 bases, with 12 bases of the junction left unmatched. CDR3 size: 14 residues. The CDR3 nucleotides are TGTGCCAGCAGCTTGTACTTCGACGGACTAGCCGGGTACGTC. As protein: CASSLYFDGLAGYV.

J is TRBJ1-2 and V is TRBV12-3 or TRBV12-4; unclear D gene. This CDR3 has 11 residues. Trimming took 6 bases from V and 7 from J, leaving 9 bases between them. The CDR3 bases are TGTGCCAGCAGCCGGGATTTTGGCTACACCTTC. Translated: CASSRDFGYTF.

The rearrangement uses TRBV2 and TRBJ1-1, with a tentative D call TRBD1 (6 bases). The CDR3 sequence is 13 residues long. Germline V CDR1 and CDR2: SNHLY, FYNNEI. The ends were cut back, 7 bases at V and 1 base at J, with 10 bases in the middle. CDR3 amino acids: CASKTGQNTEAFF. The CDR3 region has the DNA TGTGCCAGCAAAACGGGACAGAACACTGAAGCTTTCTTT. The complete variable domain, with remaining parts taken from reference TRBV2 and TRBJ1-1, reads EPEVTQTPSHQVTQMGQEVILRCVPISNHLYFYWYRQILGQKVEFLVSFYNNEISEKSEIFDDQFSVERPDGSNFTLKIRSTKLEDSAMYFCASKTGQNTEAFFGQGTRLTVV.

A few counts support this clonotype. The CDR3 DNA reads TGTGCCAGCAGCCAGCCGGAGCGGGGGGCCCAAGAGACCCAGTACTTC. Translating it yields CASSQPERGAQETQYF. This chain links TRBV3-1 with TRBJ2-5, with 9 positions matching TRBD2. The V segment lost 3 bases and the J segment 1 base; nucleotides outside the gene matches: 6. Germline-derived CDR1 and CDR2 are LGHDT and YNNKEL (reference sequence). The CDR3 totals 16 residues.

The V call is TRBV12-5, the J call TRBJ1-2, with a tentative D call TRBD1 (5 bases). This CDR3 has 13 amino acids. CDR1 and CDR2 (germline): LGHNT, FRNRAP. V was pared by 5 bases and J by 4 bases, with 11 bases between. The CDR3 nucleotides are TGTGCTAGTGGTCCCGGGACTAGCTATGGCTACACCTTC. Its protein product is CASGPGTSYGYTF.

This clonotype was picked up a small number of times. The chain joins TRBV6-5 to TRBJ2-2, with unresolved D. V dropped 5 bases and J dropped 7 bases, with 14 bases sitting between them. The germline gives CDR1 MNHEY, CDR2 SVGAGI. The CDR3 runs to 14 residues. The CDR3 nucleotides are TGTGCCAGCAGTCCCCTTGAGCTAGGCGGGGAGCTGTTTTTT. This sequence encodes CASSPLELGGELFF.

CDR3 coding DNA: TGCGCCAGCAGTCAATCAACCAGAGGGCACTACGAGCAGTACGTC. Its protein product is CASSQSTRGHYEQYV. This rearrangement joins TRBV23-1 to TRBJ2-7, with a tentative D call TRBD2 (5 bases). TRBV23-1 is annotated as an ORF whose role is uncertain. The CDR3 sequence is 15 residues long. Trimming took off 0 bases at V and 3 bases at J, with 12 bases between the two ends.

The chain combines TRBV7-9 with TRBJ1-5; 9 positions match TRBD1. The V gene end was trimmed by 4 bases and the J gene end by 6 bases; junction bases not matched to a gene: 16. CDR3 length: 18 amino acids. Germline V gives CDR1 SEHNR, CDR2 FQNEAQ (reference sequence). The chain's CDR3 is CASSSHDYRGQSPQPQHF. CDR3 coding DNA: TGTGCCAGCAGCTCGCACGATTACAGGGGGCAAAGTCCTCAGCCCCAGCATTTT.